Listed below are T cell receptor beta chains from one sample, sequenced in a study of shared clonotypes between healthy human individuals. The assay was immunoSEQ multiplex PCR, and TCRdb's table has in-frame clones only and misses some. This table holds approximately 2,000,000 clones, 92% found once. The sequenced sample was naive CD4+ T cells from PBMCs. These receptors were collected from a man in his late teens or twenties in good health. Some clones in this sample may be carry-over from other donors' samples. The CDR3 runs from the conserved cysteine through the conserved F or W. Each record gives: J gene, clone size, D gene, V gene, CDR3 protein, CDR3 DNA. A D gene is named only where the DNA matches it firmly. Only part of the rows carry a size: once, few, many, or a class if the clone is expanded.

TRBJ2-3 | . | . | TRBV14 | CASSQEGRGTDTQYF | TGTGCCAGCAGCCAAGAGGGTAGGGGCACAGATACGCAGTATTTT
TRBJ1-2 | . | TRBD1 | TRBV5-4 | CASRKTGGIYGYTF | TGTGCCAGCAGAAAGACAGGGGGCATCTATGGCTACACCTTC
TRBJ2-7 | . | TRBD1 | TRBV6-1 | CASTMGQAGGEQYF | TGTGCCAGCACAATGGGACAGGCCGGTGGCGAGCAGTACTTC
TRBJ2-1 | few | TRBD2 | TRBV9 | CASSVAGGNNEQFF | TGTGCCAGCAGCGTAGCGGGAGGAAACAATGAGCAGTTCTTC
TRBJ2-5 | . | TRBD1 | TRBV5-1 | CASSPGTEKRPQYF | TGCGCCAGCAGCCCGGGGACAGAGAAGAGACCCCAGTACTTC
TRBJ2-7 | once | . | TRBV5-4 | CASSLDSVPTIGQYF | TGTGCCAGCAGCTTGGATAGTGTCCCTACGATCGGGCAGTACTTC
TRBJ1-1 | . | TRBD1 | TRBV29-1 | CSGQGVGTEAFF | TGCAGCGGTCAGGGGGTCGGGACTGAAGCTTTCTTT
TRBJ1-1 | . | . | TRBV5-4 | CASSPLMNTEAFF | TGTGCCAGCAGCCCGCTGATGAACACTGAAGCTTTCTTT
TRBJ2-7 | . | . | TRBV7-9 | CASSPGRDLGAAEQYF | TGTGCCAGCAGCCCAGGCCGCGATCTGGGGGCAGCCGAGCAGTACTTC
TRBJ2-2 | few | . | TRBV5-1 | CASSYREGNTGELFF | TGCGCCAGCAGCTACAGGGAGGGGAACACCGGGGAGCTGTTTTTT
TRBJ1-1 | . | . | TRBV15 | CATRMGAGLTSTEAFF | TGTGCCACCAGGATGGGTGCGGGGTTGACTTCCACTGAAGCTTTCTTT
TRBJ2-5 | . | TRBD2 | TRBV2 | CASSDSGGRGSGYF | TGTGCCAGCAGTGACTCTGGCGGGAGGGGCTCCGGGTACTTC
TRBJ1-3 | . | . | TRBV6-1 | CASSEGGTGNTIYF | TGTGCCAGCAGTGAAGGTGGGACTGGAAACACCATATATTTT
TRBJ2-7 | . | . | TRBV5-6 | CASSTVFESSYEQYF | TGTGCCAGCAGCACAGTTTTTGAGAGCTCCTACGAGCAGTACTTC
TRBJ2-7 | . | TRBD1 | TRBV10-3 | CAISGQGYEQYF | TGTGCCATCAGTGGACAGGGCTACGAGCAGTACTTC
TRBJ2-5 | . | . | TRBV29-1 | CSVFPVENGETQYF | TGCAGCGTTTTTCCTGTGGAGAACGGAGAGACCCAGTACTTC
TRBJ1-3 | . | . | TRBV15 | CATSRVSQVRNTIYF | TGTGCCACCAGCAGAGTGTCGCAGGTTCGAAACACCATATATTTT
TRBJ1-4 | . | . | TRBV18 | CASSPRAANEKLFF | TGTGCCAGCTCACCCCGCGCGGCTAATGAAAAACTGTTTTTT
TRBJ2-3 | . | . | TRBV2 | CASSEAPKPGGTDTQYF | TGTGCCAGCAGTGAAGCCCCTAAACCCGGGGGCACAGATACGCAGTATTTT
TRBJ2-7 | . | . | TRBV30 | CAWGAYEQYF | TGTGCCTGGGGAGCCTACGAGCAGTACTTC
TRBJ2-1 | . | . | TRBV7-9 | CASSLVDEQFF | TGTGCCAGCAGCTTAGTTGATGAGCAGTTCTTC
TRBJ2-3 | . | . | TRBV11-3 | CASSLDRLRDVFTDTQYF | TGTGCCAGCAGCTTAGATCGGTTGAGGGACGTGTTCACAGATACGCAGTATTTT
TRBJ1-1 | . | . | TRBV11-2 | CASSLERAEAFF | TGTGCCAGCAGCTTAGAGAGGGCGGAAGCTTTCTTT
TRBJ2-7 | . | . | TRBV5-4 | CASSLADGGGDYEQYF | TGTGCCAGCAGCTTGGCCGACGGCGGTGGGGACTACGAGCAGTACTTC
TRBJ2-2 | . | . | TRBV18 | CASSPLLEVTGELFF | TGTGCCAGCTCACCACTACTAGAGGTCACCGGGGAGCTGTTTTTT
TRBJ2-5 | once | . | TRBV5-1 | CASSLIQGPIQETQYF | TGCGCCAGCAGCTTGATTCAGGGGCCAATCCAAGAGACCCAGTACTTC
TRBJ2-5 | once | TRBD2 | TRBV6-5 | CASSYSASGFQETQYF | TGTGCCAGCAGTTACTCTGCTAGCGGGTTCCAAGAGACCCAGTACTTC
TRBJ2-7 | . | TRBD1 | TRBV6-6 | CASRTPGQGSYEQYF | TGTGCCAGCAGGACCCCGGGACAGGGCTCCTACGAGCAGTACTTC
TRBJ2-5 | . | . | TRBV5-1 | CASSFGVQETQYF | TGCGCCAGCAGCTTCGGGGTCCAAGAGACCCAGTACTTC
TRBJ1-5 | few | TRBD1 | TRBV5-1 | CASSPGGWNQPQHF | TGCGCCAGCAGCCCAGGGGGCTGGAATCAGCCCCAGCATTTT
TRBJ2-3 | . | TRBD2 | TRBV7-2 | CASSLVASGSTDTQYF | TGTGCCAGCAGCTTAGTGGCTAGCGGTAGCACAGATACGCAGTATTTT